This T cell receptor (beta chain) emerged from a study of blood T cell repertoires in COVID-19. Germline CDR1 is MNHEY and CDR2 is SMNVEV (reference sequence). The CDR3 length is 15 residues. Germline trimming cut 6 bases from V and 0 bases from J; bases unmatched to any gene: 5. Produced via immunoSEQ multiplex PCR; TCRdb's table is partial and in-frame only. The sample lists about 170,000 clones; around four fifths were seen once. This TCR derives from a man aged 40-49 years who had recovered from COVID-19. Sequenced material: peripheral blood. This chain joins TRBV27 and TRBJ1-5; 7 bases align to TRBD1. This CDR3 is CASSLQGNSNQPQHF. CDR3 in DNA: TGTGCCAGCAGCCTACAGGGGAATAGCAATCAGCCCCAGCATTTT.